This T cell receptor (beta chain) was documented in a study of early T cells in non-severe SARS-CoV-2 infection. For the study at large: The chains were unpaired, and the sequenced material was bulk RNA from unsorted whole blood.

Study results and caveats: Matching with VDJdb favored anti-spike CD8 responses (missing private and CD4 specificities).

Individual cDNA molecules received unique molecular identifiers during library preparation. Each CDR3 protein gets one entry after TCRdb re-called the 5' RACE reads with MiXCR. The table includes roughly 80,000 distinct CDR3 sequences, around 11% detected once. The length of the CDR3 is 16 residues. Per germline, CDR1 ENHRY and CDR2 SYGVKD. After removal of 5 bases from V and 7 bases from J, the junction contained 11 bases not matched to a gene. In its sample, this clonotype was seen a few times. Its antigen is unidentified. The rearrangement links TRBV10-3 to TRBJ2-3, with 11 positions matching TRBD1. The origin of this receptor is an adult who was a healthcare worker with PCR-confirmed SARS-CoV-2 infection or an uninfected control (not recorded which). The starting material was whole blood, obtained at baseline. This CDR3 is CAISPIGQGALNTQYF. As DNA, the CDR3 is TGTGCCATCAGTCCGATTGGACAGGGGGCGTTAAATACGCAGTATTTT.